This TCR beta chain was identified during a study of blood T cell repertoires in COVID-19. The wider study: PBMCs, B-cell-depleted T cells, or T cells provided the cDNA or gDNA that made up the material.

CDR1 and CDR2 from the germline V gene are SNHLY and FYNNEI. The CDR3 runs 15 residues. Between the trimmed V and J ends, which lost 3 bases and 3 bases, there was a span of 12 bases. This table comes from immunoSEQ multiplex PCR, and its TCRdb copy is limited to in-frame clones, with some not included. Among 250,000 to 300,000 clones listed, around 88% were seen once. The chain has TRBV2 and TRBJ1-5; D might be TRBD1 (5 bases). Material: peripheral blood. The origin of this receptor is a man aged 25 to 40 with active or convalescent COVID-19. This CDR3 reads CASSDQGLANQPQHF. CDR3 nucleotide sequence: TGTGCCAGCAGTGACCAGGGTCTCGCCAATCAGCCCCAGCATTTT.